This TCR beta chain was retrieved from a study of T cells in Graves' hyperthyroidism and ophthalmopathy. Study-level points and caveats: Blood also held most thyroid clonotypes expanded beyond 0.001.

Germline V lookup: CDR1 SGHDN, CDR2 FVKESK. V lost 4 bases and J lost 2, with 15 bases in between. This CDR3 contains 15 residues. This clonotype was observed at least ten times. Its antigen is unidentified. RNA transcripts were the template for amplifying TCR beta CDR3 regions. The study used the HTBI primer set for a first-round RT-PCR of the TCR CDR3. TCRdb itself ran the multiplex PCR reads through MiXCR, one entry per CDR3 protein. The profile shows 450,000 to 600,000 distinct CDR3 sequences, around 13% of them singletons. The clonotype originates from a woman aged 40 to 50 with Graves' hyperthyroidism. V usage is TRBV14 and J usage is TRBJ2-7, with D perhaps being TRBD1 or TRBD2 (5 bases each). Material for sequencing was blood. The CDR3 protein is CASSRIRDGAYEQYF. CDR3 DNA: TGTGCCAGCAGCCGAATAAGGGACGGCGCCTACGAGCAGTACTTC.